The source of this TCR beta chain is a study of molecular identifiers for immune sequencing clone quantification. The study's findings and limits: Single-cell amounts of spiked Jurkat TCR RNA were reportedly detectable among over 750,000 naive cells.

Many counts were recorded for this clonotype. The antigen is undetermined. TCRdb passed the PCR reads through MiXCR, listing each CDR3 protein once. Here the sample spans about 640,000 distinct CDR3 sequences, just under 20% being singletons. The TCR comes from a human donor in good health. Some libraries in this study had Jurkat cell RNA spiked in. The sequencing input was naive CD8+ T cells from blood, with Jurkat cell RNA spiked in. The subset here: FACS-sorted CD8+CD4-CCR7+CD45RA+ naive T cells.

The CDR3 reads CASSLLGGSNEQFF. DNA for the CDR3: TGTGCCAGCAGCTTATTAGGCGGTTCGAATGAGCAGTTCTTC. The gene calls are TRBV7-3 and TRBJ2-1; the D is unclear. The CDR3 loop spans 14 amino acids. V was pared by 2 bases and J by 7 bases, with 12 bases between. CDR1 and CDR2 (germline): SGHTA, FQGTGA.